This record concerns one T cell receptor (beta chain) sequence. The repertoire was sequenced with immunoSEQ multiplex PCR; TCRdb's copy has only in-frame clones and lacks some. Here the sample spans some 200,000 clones, around 84% being singletons. Looked up from germline, CDR1 is SNHLY and CDR2 is FYNNEI. V shed 8 bases and J shed 9 bases, with 17 bases lying between them. The CDR3 loop spans 14 amino acids. The data derive from a study of blood T cell repertoires in COVID-19. For the study at large: There were acute and convalescent COVID-19 samples, and they came from the United States, Italy and Spain. PBMCs, B-cell-depleted T cells, or T cells were the source of the cDNA or gDNA that made up the material.

Material for sequencing was peripheral blood. The chain carries TRBV2 and TRBJ1-6, with D possibly being TRBD1 (6 bases). This sequence originates from a man in his fifties or sixties with acute or convalescent COVID-19. CDR3 loop: CASLTGSGGSPLHF. The CDR3 DNA reads TGTGCCAGCCTTACAGGGTCGGGCGGTTCACCCCTCCACTTT.